The sequence of this T cell receptor beta chain was determined in a study of technical replicates of blood from several donors. This table comes from immunoSEQ multiplex PCR, and its TCRdb copy is limited to in-frame clones, with some not included. The profile shows tens of thousands of clones, around 94% of them singletons. CDR1 is SGHTA and CDR2 is FQGNSA in the germline V gene. This CDR3 comprises 13 residues. Trimming took off 4 bases at V and 5 bases at J, with 9 bases between the two ends. The chain employs TRBV7-2 and TRBJ1-5; maybe TRBD1 (5 bases). The TCR sequence derives from a human donor in good health. The sequenced material came from T cells isolated from PBMCs. CDR3 sequence: CASSSGTYQPQHF. CDR3 DNA: TGTGCCAGCAGCTCGGGGACTTATCAGCCCCAGCATTTT.